This TCR beta chain was observed in a study of regulatory T cells in long-lasting Graves disease. Noted time point: persistent/refractory GD, antithyroid drugs over 5 years with positive TRAb. With RNA extracted from PBMCs as input, the TCR library was made. V gave up 4 bases and J gave up 2 bases; unmatched junction bases: 8. The germline V gene encodes CDR1 SGHRS and CDR2 YFSETQ. The CDR3 contains 16 residues. This clonotype was seen a few times. Libraries of TCR beta came from iRepertoire HTBI primers plus Arm-PCR of CDR3 regions. Each CDR3 protein gets one entry after TCRdb re-called the multiplex PCR reads with MiXCR. The data contain hundreds of thousands of distinct CDR3 sequences, under 25% of them singletons.

This clonotype originated in a female donor with Graves disease. Sequencing used peripheral blood mononuclear cells (PBMCs), obtained when the disease was refractory, from a patient treated with antithyroid drugs. The rearrangement uses TRBV5-1 and TRBJ2-7; 11 positions agree with TRBD2. The CDR3 DNA reads TGCGCCAGCAGCACTAGCGGGAGCCCGGAGACCTACGAGCAGTACTTC. It codes for CASSTSGSPETYEQYF.